This T cell receptor (beta chain) was found in a study of regulatory T cells in long-lasting Graves disease. The CDR3 has 16 residues. Trimming took 3 bases from V and 4 from J, leaving 18 bases between them. Germline CDR1 reads MNHEY; CDR2 reads SMNVEV (reference sequence). Both iRepertoire HTBI primers and Arm-PCR of CDR3 regions were used to build the TCR beta libraries. Via MiXCR, TCRdb re-called the multiplex PCR reads, giving one row per CDR3 protein. The table has more than 350,000 distinct CDR3 sequences, more than 12% seen once. The sample's time point: newly diagnosed GD, antithyroid drugs for less than 3 months. Following extraction of RNA from PBMCs, that RNA was used to make the TCR library. This clonotype was recorded at least ten times. Its antigen remains unknown. Whole-study results and caveats: Thyroid tissue went unexamined; only peripheral blood was analyzed.

These sequences were also reported in another study, on T cells in Graves' hyperthyroidism and ophthalmopathy.

The receptor comes from a woman aged 25-40 years with Graves disease. The chain is built from TRBV27 and TRBJ2-5; perhaps TRBD2 as D (6 bases). Specimen: peripheral blood mononuclear cells (PBMCs), collected at new diagnosis, from a patient treated with antithyroid drugs. CDR3 DNA: TGTGCCAGCAGTTTTCTCAGTAGCGGCCGTTTAGAGACCCAGTACTTC. Encoded protein: CASSFLSSGRLETQYF.